This passage covers 12 T cell receptor beta chains from one sample sequenced in a study of blood T cell repertoires in COVID-19. TCRdb's copy holds only in-frame clones and misses some; the assay was immunoSEQ multiplex PCR. The sample holds some 120,000 clones, 70% to 90% seen once. Sequenced: peripheral blood. The receptors here all came from a human donor in a cohort sampled during active COVID-19.

This chain links TRBV7-2 with TRBJ2-7, with a weak D call TRBD1 (5 bases). Germline lookup yields CDR1 SGHTA and CDR2 FQGNSA. Trimming left V 4 bases short and J 2 bases short, with 15 bases between. The CDR3 has 15 residues. DNA for the CDR3: TGTGCCAGCAGCTCTAAGACGACAGAGCCCTACGAGCAGTACTTC. It is translated as CASSSKTTEPYEQYF.

CDR3 in DNA: TGCGCCAGCAGCAGTGGACAGGTCAGCTCCTACGAGCAGTACTTC. This translates into CASSSGQVSSYEQYF. The chain joins TRBV5-1 to TRBJ2-7; 7 nucleotides agree with TRBD1. CDR3 length equals 15 residues. The germline gives CDR1 SGHRS, CDR2 YFSETQ. The J segment lost 0 bases and the V segment lost 4 bases, leaving 7 bases of the junction unmatched.

The V gene is TRBV6-5, the J gene TRBJ1-3; 8 bases line up with TRBD1. The CDR3 has 14 amino acids. With 4 bases clipped from V and 3 bases from J, the junction kept 2 bases outside the gene matches. Germline V gene data show CDR1 as MNHEY and CDR2 as SVGAGI. The CDR3 DNA is TGTGCCAGCAGTTTGGACAGGGTTGGAAACACCATATATTTT. It encodes CASSLDRVGNTIYF.

The chain couples TRBV30 to TRBJ1-2, with a weak D call TRBD1 (5 bases). The CDR3 runs to 17 residues. Germline V gives CDR1 GTSNPN, CDR2 SVGIG (reference sequence). The V end lost 4 bases, the J end lost 8 bases, and 29 bases lay between the germline ends. CDR3 sequence: CAWTPHGGDLKIVGYTF. The CDR3 DNA is TGTGCCTGGACCCCTCACGGGGGAGACTTAAAAATAGTGGGCTACACCTTC.

This clone was counted once. The chain is built from TRBV6-5 and TRBJ1-1; maybe TRBD1 (5 bases). The CDR3 covers 13 residues. Germline CDR1 and CDR2: MNHEY and SVGAGI. Trimming pared 7 bases from V and 4 bases from J, leaving 13 bases between. CDR3 amino acids: CASTPAGGTEAFF. In nucleotides, the CDR3 is TGTGCCAGCACCCCCGCCGGGGGCACTGAAGCTTTCTTT.

With respect to this clone: This sample also contains other DNA sequences that code for the same CDR3. The chain recombines TRBV9 with TRBJ1-1; tentatively, D is TRBD1 (5 bases). The germline gives CDR1 SGDLS, CDR2 YYNGEE. V lost 0 bases, J lost 0 bases, and 9 bases lay in between. The CDR3 contains 15 residues. The CDR3 protein is CASSVGDRMNTEAFF. For the CDR3, the DNA is TGTGCCAGCAGCGTAGGAGACAGAATGAACACTGAAGCTTTCTTT.

This rearrangement joins TRBV2 to TRBJ2-7; 10 positions match TRBD2. The germline gives CDR1 SNHLY, CDR2 FYNNEI. The ends lost 8 bases at V and 7 bases at J; junction bases unmatched: 14. CDR3 length equals 15 residues. The CDR3 spells CASPQHLAGGIEQYF. The CDR3 nucleotides read TGTGCCAGCCCACAACACTTAGCGGGGGGAATTGAGCAGTACTTC.

The chain combines TRBV5-1 with TRBJ2-5; D perhaps matches TRBD2 (6 bases). Trimming removed 4 bases from V and 1 base from J, with 14 bases in between. Germline CDR1 SGHRS, CDR2 YFSETQ. CDR3 size: 15 residues. CDR3 protein: CASSPQLAPQETQYF. The DNA of the CDR3 is TGCGCCAGCAGCCCACAACTAGCCCCCCAAGAGACCCAGTACTTC.

The chain links TRBV5-1 to TRBJ2-2; D is unclear. The V and J ends lost 0 bases and 1 base respectively, with 10 bases between them. The germline gives CDR1 SGHRS, CDR2 YFSETQ. This CDR3 spans 16 amino acids. The CDR3, as DNA: TGCGCCAGCAGCTTGGCCGAAGCAATGAACACCGGGGAGCTGTTTTTT. Protein sequence: CASSLAEAMNTGELFF.

This clone was picked up one time. This chain links TRBV9 with TRBJ1-3; 7 bases are a match to TRBD1. Germline V CDR1 and CDR2: SGDLS, YYNGEE. The junction had 9 bases not matched to a gene; V was cut back by 3 bases and J by 0 bases. There are 17 residues in the CDR3. CDR3 protein: CASSGGRTGGSGNTIYF. The DNA of the CDR3 is TGTGCCAGCAGCGGAGGGCGGACAGGAGGCTCTGGAAACACCATATATTTT.

The chain couples TRBV3-1 (or the pseudogene TRBV3-2) to TRBJ2-3; 11 bases align to TRBD2. Looked up from germline, CDR1 is LGHDT and CDR2 is YNNKEL (reference sequence). The trim removed 4 bases at V and 3 bases at J, leaving 6 bases unmatched. This CDR3 has 16 amino acids. The CDR3 coding sequence is TGTGCCAGCAGCCGGGGTAGCGGGGGGGCGACAGATACGCAGTATTTT. This codes for CASSRGSGGATDTQYF.

This clone appeared many times. The chain carries TRBV18 and TRBJ1-2; D unclear. CDR1 is KGHSH, CDR2 LQKENI, per germline. Between the trimmed V and J ends, which lost 0 bases and 2 bases, there was a span of 13 bases. The CDR3 is 16 residues long. The DNA for the CDR3 is TGTGCCAGCTCACCACCTATTAACCCAGGAAACTATGGCTACACCTTC. Protein sequence: CASSPPINPGNYGYTF. Filled out from reference TRBV18 and TRBJ1-2, the complete variable domain reads NAGVMQNPRHLVRRRGQEARLRCSPMKGHSHVYWYRQLPEEGLKFMVYLQKENIIDESGMPKERFSAEFPKEGPSILRIQQVVRGDSAAYFCASSPPINPGNYGYTFGSGTRLTVV.